This is a list of T cell receptor beta chains from one sample in a study of blood T cell repertoires in COVID-19. Measured with immunoSEQ multiplex PCR; TCRdb has only the in-frame clones, and not every one. The sample records more than 85,000 clones, roughly 92% being singletons. The sequenced material came from peripheral blood. The receptors were sampled from a woman between 50 and 59 years old with COVID-19, enrolled during active disease. Both conserved end residues are part of each CDR3. Fields, in order: clone size, V gene, D gene, J gene, CDR3 DNA, CDR3 protein. The D gene is left open where the match is weak. Expanded clones are given a class, and other clones once, few, many or no size at all.

NA,TRBV6-5,TRBD1,TRBJ1-2,TGTGCCAGCAGGATCACAGGGGATCTCACCTTC,CASRITGDLTF
NA,TRBV7-9,NA,TRBJ2-7,TGTGCCAGCAGCTTAGCGCGAGTTCCCTACGAGCAGTACTTC,CASSLARVPYEQYF
NA,TRBV18,TRBD2,TRBJ2-2,TGTGCCAGCTCACCAACTAGCGGGGATAACACCGGGGAGCTGTTTTTT,CASSPTSGDNTGELFF
NA,TRBV5-4,TRBD1,TRBJ2-1,TGTGCCAGCAGCTTACCTACAGGGGGCATGCATGAGCAGTTCTTC,CASSLPTGGMHEQFF
NA,TRBV6-5,TRBD1,TRBJ1-2,TGTGCCAGCAGTCCGGGACAGGAGCACTATGGCTACACCTTC,CASSPGQEHYGYTF
NA,TRBV7-2,TRBD1,TRBJ1-5,TGTGCCAGCAGCACCGGACAGGGGGTTGGTCAGCCCCAGCATTTT,CASSTGQGVGQPQHF
NA,TRBV4-2,NA,TRBJ1-1,TGTGCCAGCAGCCAAGAACCCCCGGTGGCTTTCTTT,CASSQEPPVAFF
NA,TRBV7-6,NA,TRBJ2-1,TGTGCCAGCAGCTTCGGGGTTTACAATGAGCAGTTCTTC,CASSFGVYNEQFF
NA,TRBV28,TRBD1,TRBJ1-5,TGTGCCAGCAGACGGACAGGGGGTACAGCAAGCAATCAGCCCCAGCATTTT,CASRRTGGTASNQPQHF
NA,TRBV5-1,TRBD1,TRBJ1-4,TGCGCCAGCGGACAGGGGCCCTCGAGTGAAAAACTGTTTTTT,CASGQGPSSEKLFF
NA,TRBV6-6,NA,TRBJ1-2,TGTGCCAGCAGTCTACGACAGATTAACTATGGCTACACCTTC,CASSLRQINYGYTF
NA,TRBV4-3,NA,TRBJ1-2,TGCGCCAGCAGCCAAGATAGGGACATCTATGGCTACACCTTC,CASSQDRDIYGYTF
NA,TRBV11-2,NA,TRBJ2-1,TGTGCCAGCAGCTCCCGCCCCTCGGGGGCCTACAATGAGCAGTTCTTC,CASSSRPSGAYNEQFF
few,TRBV19,NA,TRBJ1-1,TGTGCCAGTAGTCGAAAGCGGGGGAGTGTTGACACTGAAGCTTTCTTT,CASSRKRGSVDTEAFF
once,TRBV11-2,NA,TRBJ1-3,TGTGCCAGCAGCTTACAGGCTACTGGAAACACCATATATTTT,CASSLQATGNTIYF